The 11 T cell receptor beta chains given below trace back to one sample, sequenced in a study of OX40 agonist ivuxolimab in advanced cancers. Clones were sequenced by immunoSEQ multiplex PCR, and TCRdb holds only the in-frame ones, with some missing. Of 20,000 to 25,000 clones listed, approximately 72% were seen once; the top ten hold 21%. The sequences come from CD4+ or CD8+ T cells sorted from blood, collected in a trial of the OX40 agonist ivuxolimab. The receptors derive from an adult with an advanced solid tumor such as melanoma, head and neck, liver or kidney cancer.

V is TRBV19 and J is TRBJ2-1; D call uncertain. The CDR3 length is 15 residues. Trimming cost V 3 bases and J 0 bases, with 9 bases left between them. Germline lookup yields CDR1 LNHDA and CDR2 SQIVND (reference sequence). DNA of the CDR3: TGTGCCAGTAGTATCACCAGTAGCTCCTACAATGAGCAGTTCTTC. This gives the protein CASSITSSSYNEQFF.

The chain uses TRBV27 and TRBJ2-1; D call uncertain. CDR1 and CDR2 from the germline V gene are MNHEY and SMNVEV (reference sequence). The CDR3 length is 15 residues. Trimming cost V 4 bases and J 2 bases, with 12 bases left between them. The CDR3, as DNA: TGTGCCAGCAGTTCTCCGGAGCCCACCTACAATGAGCAGTTCTTC. Its protein is CASSSPEPTYNEQFF.

The chain links TRBV11-2 to TRBJ2-1; D unresolved. CDR1 is SGHAT and CDR2 is FQNNGV in the germline V gene. The germline V and J ends were trimmed by 0 bases and 4 bases, with 13 bases remaining between them. The CDR3 is 16 amino acids. The CDR3 loop reads CASSLDLQIVYNEQFF. In DNA form, the CDR3 reads TGTGCCAGCAGCTTAGATTTGCAGATCGTTTACAATGAGCAGTTCTTC.

J is TRBJ2-7 and V is TRBV19; 9 nucleotides match TRBD1. Per the germline V gene, CDR1 is LNHDA and CDR2 is SQIVND (reference sequence). V gave up 11 bases and J gave up 0 bases; unmatched junction bases: 5. This CDR3 contains 13 residues. For the CDR3, the DNA is TGTGCCGTCCGGGACAGGGTCTCCTACGAGCAGTACTTC. It specifies CAVRDRVSYEQYF.

V usage is TRBV28 and J usage is TRBJ2-2; D gene unclear. Germline CDR1 reads MDHEN; CDR2 reads SYDVKM. The CDR3 covers 12 residues. V gave up 3 bases and J gave up 4 bases, with 3 bases separating them. The CDR3 loop is CASSLGTGELFF. The CDR3 coding sequence is TGTGCCAGCAGTTTGGGCACCGGGGAGCTGTTTTTT.

The CDR3 protein is CASSYSSADTQYF. CDR3 DNA sequence: TGTGCCAGCAGTTATTCTAGCGCGGATACGCAGTATTTT. This chain connects TRBV6-1 to TRBJ2-3, with D possibly matching TRBD2 (6 bases). The CDR3 consists of 13 residues. Germline V gene sequence: CDR1 MNHNS, CDR2 SASEGT. The V gene lost 5 bases and the J gene lost 6 bases, with 12 bases spanning the gap.

This chain joins TRBV5-8 and TRBJ2-3; tentatively, D is TRBD1 (5 bases). Trimming stripped 3 bases from V and 1 base from J, with 12 bases between. Germline V lookup: CDR1 SGHTS, CDR2 YDEGEE. The CDR3 has 15 residues. The CDR3 loop reads CASSWGGRGTDTQYF. DNA for the CDR3: TGTGCCAGCAGCTGGGGCGGACGAGGCACAGATACGCAGTATTTT. Variable domain in full (rest from reference TRBV5-8 and TRBJ2-3): EAGVTQSPTHLIKTRGQQATLRCSPISGHTSVYWYQQALGLGLQFLLWYDEGEERNRGNFPPRFSGRQFPNYSSELNVNALELEDSALYLCASSWGGRGTDTQYFGPGTRLTVL.

J is TRBJ2-1 and V is TRBV4-3; D not certain. CDR1 and CDR2 (germline): LGHNA, YSLEER. This CDR3 spans 14 amino acids. V dropped 1 base and J dropped 8 bases, with 12 bases sitting between them. The CDR3 spells CASSQGLRNHEQFF. The DNA of the CDR3 is TGCGCCAGCAGCCAAGGGTTACGTAACCATGAGCAGTTCTTC.

Only one count was recorded for this clone. V gene TRBV9 combines with J gene TRBJ1-4; possibly TRBD1 for D (6 bases). Germline loops: CDR1 SGDLS, CDR2 YYNGEE. V lost 4 bases, J lost 0 bases, and 13 bases lay in between. The CDR3 sequence is 16 residues long. CDR3 DNA sequence: TGTGCCAGCAGCCCGGGGGGCCACGCAACTAATGAAAAACTGTTTTTT. Its protein is CASSPGGHATNEKLFF.

The V call is TRBV4-3, the J call TRBJ1-6, with D unresolved. Trimming shortened V by 0 bases and J by 9 bases, and 15 bases separated the two germline ends. The CDR3 contains 16 residues. Germline V gives CDR1 LGHNA, CDR2 YSLEER. CDR3 region: CASSQDLSAQSSPLHF. The CDR3 coding sequence is TGCGCCAGCAGCCAAGACCTCTCAGCCCAGAGTTCACCCCTCCACTTT.

This clone has a handful of counts. The chain recombines TRBV7-9 with TRBJ1-1; TRBD1 is a possible D gene (5 bases). Trimming took 4 bases from V and 1 from J, leaving 10 bases between them. Germline assignment: CDR1 SEHNR and CDR2 FQNEAQ (reference sequence). This CDR3 has 14 amino acids. The CDR3 loop reads CASSSDSTNTEAFF. DNA for the CDR3: TGTGCCAGCAGCTCCGACAGTACGAACACTGAAGCTTTCTTT. Drawing the rest from reference TRBV7-9 and TRBJ1-1, the complete variable domain is DTGVSQNPRHKITKRGQNVTFRCDPISEHNRLYWYRQTLGQGPEFLTYFQNEAQLEKSRLLSDRFSAERPKGSFSTLEIQRTEQGDSAMYLCASSSDSTNTEAFFGQGTRLTVV.